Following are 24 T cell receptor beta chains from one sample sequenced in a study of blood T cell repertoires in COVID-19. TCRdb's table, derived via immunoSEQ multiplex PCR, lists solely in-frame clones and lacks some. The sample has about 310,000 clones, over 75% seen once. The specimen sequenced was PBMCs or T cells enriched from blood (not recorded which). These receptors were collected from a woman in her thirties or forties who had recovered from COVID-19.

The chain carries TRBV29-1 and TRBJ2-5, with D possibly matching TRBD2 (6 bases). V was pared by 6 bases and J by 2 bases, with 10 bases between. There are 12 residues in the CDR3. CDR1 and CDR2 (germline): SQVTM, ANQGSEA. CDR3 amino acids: CSVAGLQETQYF. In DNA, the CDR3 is TGCAGCGTCGCGGGATTGCAAGAGACCCAGTACTTC.

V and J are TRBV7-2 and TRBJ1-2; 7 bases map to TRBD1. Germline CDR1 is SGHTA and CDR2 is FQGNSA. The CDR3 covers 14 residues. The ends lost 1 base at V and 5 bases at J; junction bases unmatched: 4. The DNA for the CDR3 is TGTGCCAGCAGCTTAGGCGGGACAGTATATGGCTACACCTTC. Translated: CASSLGGTVYGYTF.

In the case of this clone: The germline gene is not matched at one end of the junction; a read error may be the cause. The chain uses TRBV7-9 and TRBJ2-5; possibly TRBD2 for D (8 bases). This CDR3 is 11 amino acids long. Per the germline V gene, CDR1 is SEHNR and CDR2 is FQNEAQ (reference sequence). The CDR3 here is CASSSREGAHF. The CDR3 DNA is TGTGCCAGCAGCTCCCGGGAGGGGGCCCACTTC.

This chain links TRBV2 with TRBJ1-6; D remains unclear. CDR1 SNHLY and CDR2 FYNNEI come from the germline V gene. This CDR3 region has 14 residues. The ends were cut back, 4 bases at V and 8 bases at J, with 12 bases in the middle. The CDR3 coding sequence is TGTGCCAGCAGTGGTGCGCCCGCACATTCACCCCTCCACTTT. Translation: CASSGAPAHSPLHF.

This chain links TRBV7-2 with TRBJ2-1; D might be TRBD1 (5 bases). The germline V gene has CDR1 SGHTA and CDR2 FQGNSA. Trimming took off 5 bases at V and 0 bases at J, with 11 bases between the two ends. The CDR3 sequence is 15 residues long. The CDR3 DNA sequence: TGTGCCAGCAGCAAGGACATCGCCTCCTACAATGAGCAGTTCTTC. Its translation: CASSKDIASYNEQFF.

CDR3 DNA: TGCGCCAGCAGCCAAGTGTCGGGGGGCACTGAAGCTTTCTTT. This gives the protein CASSQVSGGTEAFF. The genes are TRBV4-3 and TRBJ1-1; a possible D gene is TRBD1 (5 bases). The CDR3 has 14 residues. Trimming stripped 1 base from V and 4 bases from J, with 10 bases between. Germline V gene lookup returns CDR1 LGHNA and CDR2 YSLEER.

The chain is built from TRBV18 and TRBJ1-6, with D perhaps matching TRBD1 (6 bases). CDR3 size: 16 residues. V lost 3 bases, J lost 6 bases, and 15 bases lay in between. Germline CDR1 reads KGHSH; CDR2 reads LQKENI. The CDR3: CASSPVSGGGNSPLHF. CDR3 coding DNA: TGTGCCAGCTCACCGGTATCTGGGGGCGGTAATTCACCCCTCCACTTT.

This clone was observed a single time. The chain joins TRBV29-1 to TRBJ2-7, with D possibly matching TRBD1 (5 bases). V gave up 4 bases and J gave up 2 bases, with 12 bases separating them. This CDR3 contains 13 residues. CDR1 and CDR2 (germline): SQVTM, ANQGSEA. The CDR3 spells CSVAVTATYEQYF. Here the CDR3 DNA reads TGCAGCGTTGCTGTGACAGCGACCTACGAGCAGTACTTC.

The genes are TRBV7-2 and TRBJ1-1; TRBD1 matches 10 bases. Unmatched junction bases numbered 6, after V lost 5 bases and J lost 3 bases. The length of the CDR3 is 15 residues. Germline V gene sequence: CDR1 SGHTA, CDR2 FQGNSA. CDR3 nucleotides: TGTGCCAGCAGCCCCCGGGACAGGGGATACACTGAAGCTTTCTTT. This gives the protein CASSPRDRGYTEAFF.

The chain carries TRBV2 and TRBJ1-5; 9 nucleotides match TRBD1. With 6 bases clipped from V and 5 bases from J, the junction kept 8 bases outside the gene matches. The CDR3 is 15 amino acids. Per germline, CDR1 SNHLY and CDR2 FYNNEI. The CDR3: CASRRDRANYQPQHF. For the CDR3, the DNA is TGTGCCAGCAGGAGGGACAGGGCGAATTATCAGCCCCAGCATTTT.

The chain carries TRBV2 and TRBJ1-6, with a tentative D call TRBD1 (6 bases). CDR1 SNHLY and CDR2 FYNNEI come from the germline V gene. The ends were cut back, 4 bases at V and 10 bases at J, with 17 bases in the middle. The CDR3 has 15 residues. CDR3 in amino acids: CASSATGTLGSPLHF. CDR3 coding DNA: TGTGCCAGCAGTGCAACCGGGACACTTGGCTCACCCCTCCACTTT.

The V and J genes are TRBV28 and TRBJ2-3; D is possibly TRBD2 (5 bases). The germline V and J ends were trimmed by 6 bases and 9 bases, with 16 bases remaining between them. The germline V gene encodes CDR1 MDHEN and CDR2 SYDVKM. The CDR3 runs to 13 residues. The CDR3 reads CASSQTQPGTQYF. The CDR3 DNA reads TGTGCCAGCAGCCAGACCCAACCGGGGACGCAGTATTTT.

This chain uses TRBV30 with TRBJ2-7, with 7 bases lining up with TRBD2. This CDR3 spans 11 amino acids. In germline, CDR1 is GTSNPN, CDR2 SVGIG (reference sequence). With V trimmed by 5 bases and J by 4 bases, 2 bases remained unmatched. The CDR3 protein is CAWGREYEQYF. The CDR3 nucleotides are TGTGCCTGGGGGCGGGAGTACGAGCAGTACTTC.

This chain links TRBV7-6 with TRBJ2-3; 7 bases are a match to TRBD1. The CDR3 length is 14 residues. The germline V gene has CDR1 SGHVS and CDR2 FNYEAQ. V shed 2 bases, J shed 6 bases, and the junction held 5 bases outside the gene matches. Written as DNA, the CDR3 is TGTGCCAGCAGCTTAACAGGGGCCCGGGATACGCAGTATTTT. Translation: CASSLTGARDTQYF.

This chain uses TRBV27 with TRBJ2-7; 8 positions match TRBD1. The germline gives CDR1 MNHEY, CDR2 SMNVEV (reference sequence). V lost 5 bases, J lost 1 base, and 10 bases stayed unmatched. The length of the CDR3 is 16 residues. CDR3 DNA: TGTGCCAGCAGTCGCTTCGGGACAGGATTATCCTACGAGCAGTACTTC. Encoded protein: CASSRFGTGLSYEQYF.

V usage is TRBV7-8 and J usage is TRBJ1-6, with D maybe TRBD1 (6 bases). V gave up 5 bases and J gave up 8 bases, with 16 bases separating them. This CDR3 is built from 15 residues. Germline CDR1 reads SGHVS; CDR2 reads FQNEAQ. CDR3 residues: CASSQGTAGDSPLHF. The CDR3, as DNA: TGTGCCAGCAGCCAAGGGACGGCAGGGGATTCACCCCTCCACTTT.

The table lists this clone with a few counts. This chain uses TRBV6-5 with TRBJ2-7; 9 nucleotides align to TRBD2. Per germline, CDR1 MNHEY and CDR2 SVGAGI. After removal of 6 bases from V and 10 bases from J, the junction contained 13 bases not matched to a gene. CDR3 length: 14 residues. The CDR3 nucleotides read TGTGCCAGCAGCTCCTACCAGCGGGGGGAACCTCAGTACTTC. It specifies CASSSYQRGEPQYF.

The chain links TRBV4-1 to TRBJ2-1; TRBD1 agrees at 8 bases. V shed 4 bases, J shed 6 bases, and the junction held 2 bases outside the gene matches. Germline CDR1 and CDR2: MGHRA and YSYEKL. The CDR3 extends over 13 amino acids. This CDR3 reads CASSPGTGNEQFF. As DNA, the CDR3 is TGCGCCAGCAGCCCTGGGACAGGCAATGAGCAGTTCTTC.

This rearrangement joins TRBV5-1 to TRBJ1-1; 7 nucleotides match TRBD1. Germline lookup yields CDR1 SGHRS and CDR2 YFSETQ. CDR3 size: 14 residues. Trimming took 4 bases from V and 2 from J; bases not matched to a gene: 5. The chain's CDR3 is CASSAQGGNTEAFF. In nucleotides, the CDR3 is TGCGCCAGCAGCGCCCAGGGGGGTAACACTGAAGCTTTCTTT.

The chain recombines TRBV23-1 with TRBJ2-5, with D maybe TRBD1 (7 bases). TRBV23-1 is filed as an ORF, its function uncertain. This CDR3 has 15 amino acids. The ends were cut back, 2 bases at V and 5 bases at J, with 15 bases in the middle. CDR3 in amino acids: CASSQAGQPEETQYF. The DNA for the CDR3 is TGCGCCAGCAGTCAAGCGGGACAGCCCGAGGAGACCCAGTACTTC.

The CDR3 sequence: CAISGAGEGTDTQYF. CDR3 bases: TGTGCCATCAGTGGGGCGGGAGAAGGGACAGATACGCAGTATTTT. The V gene is TRBV10-3, the J gene TRBJ2-3, with 7 bases that match TRBD2. After removal of 4 bases from V and 3 bases from J, the junction contained 7 bases not matched to a gene. The CDR3 is made up of 15 amino acids. Looked up from germline, CDR1 is ENHRY and CDR2 is SYGVKD.

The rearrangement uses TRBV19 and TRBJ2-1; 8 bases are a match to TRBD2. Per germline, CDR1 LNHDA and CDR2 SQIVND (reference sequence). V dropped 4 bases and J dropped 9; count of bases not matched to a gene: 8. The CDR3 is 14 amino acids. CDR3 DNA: TGTGCCAGTAGTACCCCCGGGGGGGTGTCTGAGCAGTTCTTC. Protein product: CASSTPGGVSEQFF.

The CDR3 loop reads CASSLEGANSPLHF. In DNA, the CDR3 is TGCGCCAGCAGCCTGGAAGGGGCTAATTCACCCCTCCACTTT. This chain links TRBV5-1 with TRBJ1-6, with D possibly matching TRBD1 (5 bases). Germline-derived CDR1 and CDR2 are SGHRS and YFSETQ. The CDR3 spans 14 residues. With 4 bases removed from V and 6 bases from J, the gap between germline ends came to 11 bases. Drawing the rest from reference TRBV5-1 and TRBJ1-6, the complete variable domain is KAGVTQTPRYLIKTRGQQVTLSCSPISGHRSVSWYQQTPGQGLQFLFEYFSETQRNKGNFPGRFSGRQFSNSRSEMNVSTLELGDSALYLCASSLEGANSPLHFGNGTRLTVT.

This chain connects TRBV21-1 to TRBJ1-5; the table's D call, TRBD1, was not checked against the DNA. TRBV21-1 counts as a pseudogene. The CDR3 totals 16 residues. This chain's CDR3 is CASSRGTAHSNQPQHF. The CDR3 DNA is TGTGCCAGCAGCAGAGGGACAGCCCATAGCAATCAGCCCCAGCATTTT.